One and the same sample provided the 4 T cell receptor beta chains below, sequenced in a study of low-dose radiotherapy and immunotherapy resistance in tumors. TRAV- and TRBV-specific primers were used for first-strand cDNA, which covered alpha and beta chains. With a constant-region primer and a V-primer adapter, TCRs were subjected to roughly 20 PCR cycles of amplification. TCRdb passed the reads through MiXCR, listing each CDR3 protein once. The data hold about 80,000 distinct CDR3 sequences, with around 17% observed a single time. Time point indicated: after trial treatment. As to treatment: LDRT plus nivolumab, ipilimumab, low-dose cyclophosphamide and aspirin (RACIN trial). The sequencing used PBMCs, collected after low-dose radiotherapy plus immunotherapy. Receptors originate from a male donor with prostate cancer.

This clonotype was observed at least ten times. The chain couples TRBV18 to TRBJ2-2; D not certain. There are 16 residues in the CDR3. From germline, CDR1 is KGHSH and CDR2 LQKENI. V was pared by 3 bases and J by 1 base, with 12 bases between. The DNA for the CDR3 is TGTGCCAGCTCACCCTTTACTGCGCTGAACACCGGGGAGCTGTTTTTT. Protein product: CASSPFTALNTGELFF.

Ten or more counts support this clonotype. The chain uses TRBV11-3 and TRBJ2-3, with 7 bases aligning to TRBD1. Germline CDR1 reads SGHNT; CDR2 reads YENEEA. The CDR3 is made up of 12 amino acids. V lost 4 bases to trimming and J lost 9 bases; unmatched junction nucleotides: 4. The CDR3, as DNA: TGTGCCAGCAGCTCAACAGGGGAGACGCAGTATTTT. Encoded protein: CASSSTGETQYF.

This clonotype was counted at least ten times. This chain connects TRBV30 to TRBJ2-7; 7 bases are shared with TRBD2. The ends lost 0 bases at V and 2 bases at J; junction bases unmatched: 1. Germline CDR1 is GTSNPN and CDR2 is SVGIG (reference sequence). The CDR3 is 13 residues long. For the CDR3, the DNA is TGTGCCTGGAGTGTAGGGACTACCTACGAGCAGTACTTC. Its protein is CAWSVGTTYEQYF.

This clonotype came up many times. The chain combines TRBV10-3 with TRBJ1-3; D might be TRBD1 (5 bases). The CDR3 covers 18 residues. The V gene lost 0 bases and the J gene lost 1 base, with 16 bases spanning the gap. Germline CDR1 and CDR2: ENHRY and SYGVKD. The CDR3 is CAISESTFGAQSGNTIYF. The CDR3 region has the DNA TGTGCCATCAGTGAGTCGACGTTTGGGGCTCAGTCTGGAAACACCATATATTTT.